This TCR beta chain was documented in a study of technical replicates of blood from a handful of donors. The CDR3 is made up of 14 amino acids. Trimming took 6 bases from V and 4 from J; bases not matched to a gene: 12. CDR1 is SQVTM and CDR2 is ANQGSEA in the germline V gene. The method was immunoSEQ multiplex PCR; TCRdb's version includes in-frame clones alone and lacks a portion of them. Of 75,000 to 95,000 clones in the sample, roughly 96% were seen once. Sequencing was carried out using T cells isolated from PBMCs. The chain couples TRBV29-1 to TRBJ2-7; 7 bases line up with TRBD1. The receptor was isolated from a human donor in good health. CDR3 nucleotides: TGCAGCGTGGCCACAGGGGTAGCTGGTTACGAGCAGTACTTC. Encoded protein: CSVATGVAGYEQYF.